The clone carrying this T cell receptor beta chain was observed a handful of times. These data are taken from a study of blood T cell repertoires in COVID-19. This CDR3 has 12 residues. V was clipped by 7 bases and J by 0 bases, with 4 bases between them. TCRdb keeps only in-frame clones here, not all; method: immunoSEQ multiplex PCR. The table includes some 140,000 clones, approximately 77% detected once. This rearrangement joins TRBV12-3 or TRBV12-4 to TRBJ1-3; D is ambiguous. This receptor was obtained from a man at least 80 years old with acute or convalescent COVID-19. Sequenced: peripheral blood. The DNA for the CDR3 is TGTGCCAGCACGAGCTCTGGAAACACCATATATTTT. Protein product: CASTSSGNTIYF.